This passage covers 11 T cell receptor beta chains from one sample sequenced in a study of blood T cell repertoires in COVID-19. Clones were sequenced by immunoSEQ multiplex PCR, and TCRdb holds only the in-frame ones, with some missing. Among 65,000 to 90,000 clones listed, roughly 80% were seen once. Sequenced: peripheral blood. The receptors originated from a woman in her fifties or sixties with acute or convalescent COVID-19.

J is TRBJ2-3 and V is TRBV9, with 12 bases aligning to TRBD1. CDR1 is SGDLS and CDR2 is YYNGEE in the germline V gene. The CDR3 is 15 amino acids. Losses at the gene ends were 5 bases for V and 5 bases for J; bases not matched to a gene: 6. The CDR3 DNA reads TGTGCCAGCAGACTGGGACAGGGGGCGGGAGATACGCAGTATTTT. Translation gives CASRLGQGAGDTQYF.

V gene TRBV10-3 combines with J gene TRBJ1-1; unclear D gene. CDR1 and CDR2 (germline): ENHRY, SYGVKD. Trimming cost V 2 bases and J 6 bases, with 10 bases left between them. This CDR3 has 13 amino acids. This CDR3 reads CAISEPEGSEAFF. In DNA, the CDR3 is TGTGCCATCAGTGAGCCAGAGGGATCTGAAGCTTTCTTT.

This clone was counted many times. The J gene is TRBJ1-2, the V gene TRBV7-9; 7 positions match TRBD1. Germline assignment: CDR1 SEHNR and CDR2 FQNEAQ (reference sequence). With V trimmed by 2 bases and J by 6 bases, 9 bases remained unmatched. There are 15 residues in the CDR3. CDR3 region: CASSLSPRDRNGYTF. DNA of the CDR3: TGTGCCAGCAGCTTAAGCCCTCGGGACAGAAATGGCTACACCTTC.

The gene calls are TRBV7-3 and TRBJ2-7; 8 positions agree with TRBD2. The CDR3 runs to 13 residues. Germline CDR1 is SGHTA and CDR2 is FQGTGA. V shed 5 bases, J shed 7 bases, and the junction held 7 bases outside the gene matches. CDR3 bases: TGTGCCAGCAGCCCCGGGAGGGAGGGAGAGCAGTACTTC. Its protein is CASSPGREGEQYF.

V and J are TRBV5-1 and TRBJ1-2, with 7 positions matching TRBD1. Trimming removed 0 bases from V and 2 bases from J; junction bases left unmatched: 7. CDR3 length equals 16 residues. Germline values: CDR1 SGHRS, CDR2 YFSETQ. The CDR3 bases are TGCGCCAGCAGCTTGGAGACAGGGCCTCTAAACTATGGCTACACCTTC. Protein sequence: CASSLETGPLNYGYTF.

The V call is TRBV6-5, the J call TRBJ2-2; D remains ambiguous. Trimming shortened V by 9 bases and J by 1 base, and 12 bases separated the two germline ends. Germline CDR1 is MNHEY and CDR2 is SVGAGI. The CDR3 contains 14 residues. The chain's CDR3 is CASRPALNTGELFF. CDR3 bases: TGTGCCAGTCGGCCAGCGCTGAACACCGGGGAGCTGTTTTTT.

The rearrangement joins TRBV12-5 to TRBJ1-2; 7 bases map to TRBD1. The CDR3 runs 18 residues. V lost 3 bases, J lost 0 bases, and 13 bases stayed unmatched. CDR1 and CDR2 (germline): LGHNT, FRNRAP. Here the CDR3 reads CASGFNQGDSLANYGYTF. Written as DNA, the CDR3 is TGTGCTAGTGGTTTCAACCAGGGGGACTCGTTAGCTAACTATGGCTACACCTTC.

The CDR3 sequence: CAISDLQGGNGYTF. DNA of the CDR3: TGTGCCATCAGTGATCTTCAGGGAGGGAATGGCTACACCTTC. The chain recombines TRBV10-3 with TRBJ1-2; D is perhaps TRBD1 (5 bases). The V gene's germline CDR1 is ENHRY and CDR2 SYGVKD. V gave up 3 bases and J gave up 6 bases, with 14 bases separating them. CDR3 length: 14 amino acids.

The V and J genes are TRBV6-5 and TRBJ1-1; TRBD1 might be the D (5 bases). The CDR3 covers 14 residues. The V and J ends lost 2 bases and 1 base respectively, with 8 bases between them. Germline CDR1 and CDR2: MNHEY and SVGAGI. The DNA of the CDR3 is TGTGCCAGCAGTTACGGGGCGGCGAACACTGAAGCTTTCTTT. Protein product: CASSYGAANTEAFF.

The chain joins TRBV6-5 to TRBJ2-1; 8 bases are shared with TRBD2. The CDR3 contains 16 residues. Trimming took 3 bases from V and 4 from J; bases not matched to a gene: 8. CDR1 is MNHEY, CDR2 SVGAGI, per germline. In nucleotides, the CDR3 is TGTGCCAGCAGTTATTTTGCGAGCGGGAGTTACAATGAGCAGTTCTTC. Translating gives CASSYFASGSYNEQFF.

The V gene is TRBV7-3, the J gene TRBJ2-1, with 8 bases lining up with TRBD1. This CDR3 spans 15 amino acids. V lost 5 bases, J lost 7 bases, and 10 bases stayed unmatched. Germline CDR1 is SGHTA and CDR2 is FQGTGA. The CDR3 sequence is CASSVPDRGPNEQFF. The CDR3 DNA follows: TGTGCCAGCAGCGTGCCCGACAGGGGCCCAAATGAGCAGTTCTTC. Complete variable domain (other parts from reference TRBV7-3 and TRBJ2-1): GAGVSQTPSNKVTEKGKYVELRCDPISGHTALYWYRQSLGQGPEFLIYFQGTGAADDSGLPNDRFFAVRPEGSVSTLKIQRTERGDSAVYLCASSVPDRGPNEQFFGPGTRLTVL.